The present T cell receptor beta chain was sequenced within a study of sequential checkpoint blockade in melanoma. Here immunoSEQ multiplex PCR was the method, and the copy in TCRdb shows in-frame clones only, minus some. The data hold over 10,000 clones, with roughly two thirds observed a single time. The treatment: randomized to nivolumab then ipilimumab (arm A) or the reverse (arm B). This clone has only one observation. The sequencing here drew on CD8+ T cells sorted from blood (inferred from file names), taken from a patient given nivolumab and ipilimumab in sequence. The TCR was taken from a human donor with melanoma.

As DNA, the CDR3 is TGTGCCAGCAGTGCGAATTGGGAAAAACTGTTTTTT. Translated: CASSANWEKLFF. The rearrangement uses TRBV28 and TRBJ1-4, with no clear D. The CDR3 consists of 12 residues. The germline gives CDR1 MDHEN, CDR2 SYDVKM. V shed 5 bases and J shed 8 bases, with 9 bases lying between them.